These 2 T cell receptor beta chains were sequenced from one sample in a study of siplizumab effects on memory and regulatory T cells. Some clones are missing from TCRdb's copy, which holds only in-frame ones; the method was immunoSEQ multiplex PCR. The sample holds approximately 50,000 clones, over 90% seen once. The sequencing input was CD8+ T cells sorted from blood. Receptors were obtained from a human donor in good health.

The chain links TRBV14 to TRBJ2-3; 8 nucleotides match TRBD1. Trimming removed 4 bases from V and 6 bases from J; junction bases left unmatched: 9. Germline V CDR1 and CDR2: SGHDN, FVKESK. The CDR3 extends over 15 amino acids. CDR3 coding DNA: TGTGCCAGCAGCCTATTGACAGGGGTCGAGGATACGCAGTATTTT. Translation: CASSLLTGVEDTQYF.

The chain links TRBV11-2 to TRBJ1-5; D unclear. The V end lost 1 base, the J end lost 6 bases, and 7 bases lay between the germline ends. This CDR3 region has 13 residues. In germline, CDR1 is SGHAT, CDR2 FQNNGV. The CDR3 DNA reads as TGTGCCAGCAGCTTAGGGGTTAGTCAGCCCCAGCATTTT. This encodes CASSLGVSQPQHF.